This passage covers 24 T cell receptor beta chains from one sample sequenced in a study of CD8+ T cells in alopecia areata (dated by TCRdb to about 2018). This specimen's time point label, interpreted: around 22 weeks on oral tofacitinib. The sample's treatment or condition, from its label and the paper: oral pan-JAK inhibitor, 5-10 mg twice daily. Preparation of the library involved the immunoSEQ multiplex PCR assay. RNA was extracted from all samples and reverse transcribed into cDNA as template for TCR sequencing. The immuneACCESS repertoire file appears here via TCRdb, limited to in-frame rearrangements. These files lack a portion of the clones; in checked studies, under half of the deficit traces to unresolved V genes, and the cause of the others is not known. The sample table holds over 150,000 clones, of which roughly 50% were seen once. The ten largest account for more than 5.5% of the sample.

This sample comprised CD4+ T cells sorted from blood, obtained at week 24, from a patient treated with tofacitinib. These receptors were obtained from a human donor with alopecia areata.

This chain links TRBV2 with TRBJ2-7; TRBD2 agrees at 10 bases. Germline trimming cut 7 bases from V and 6 bases from J; bases unmatched to any gene: 9. This CDR3 spans 14 amino acids. Germline V gives CDR1 SNHLY, CDR2 FYNNEI. CDR3 protein: CASNRLAGAPEQYF. The CDR3 region has the DNA TGTGCCAGCAATCGCCTAGCGGGAGCCCCCGAGCAGTACTTC. The complete variable domain, with remaining parts taken from reference TRBV2 and TRBJ2-7, reads EPEVTQTPSHQVTQMGQEVILRCVPISNHLYFYWYRQILGQKVEFLVSFYNNEISEKSEIFDDQFSVERPDGSNFTLKIRSTKLEDSAMYFCASNRLAGAPEQYFGPGTRLTVT.

This clone was recorded a few times. This chain uses TRBV4-1 with TRBJ2-1; 9 positions agree with TRBD1. The CDR3 consists of 17 residues. The V segment lost 4 bases and the J segment 2 bases; nucleotides outside the gene matches: 9. Germline values: CDR1 MGHRA, CDR2 YSYEKL. CDR3 in DNA: TGCGCCAGCAGCCTTCTGTCAAGGACAGGGGCCTACAATGAGCAGTTCTTC. This sequence encodes CASSLLSRTGAYNEQFF.

The rearrangement joins TRBV7-9 to TRBJ1-2; D ambiguous. Trimming removed 8 bases from V and 4 bases from J, with 8 bases in between. Per the germline V gene, CDR1 is SEHNR and CDR2 is FQNEAQ (reference sequence). The CDR3 length is 11 residues. CDR3 protein: CASGSGYGYTF. CDR3 bases: TGTGCCAGCGGGTCAGGCTATGGCTACACCTTC.

This clone was detected a few times. The rearrangement uses TRBV14 and TRBJ2-7; 9 nucleotides line up with TRBD1. CDR3 length equals 14 residues. V lost 4 bases to trimming and J lost 0 bases; unmatched junction nucleotides: 1. The V gene's germline CDR1 is SGHDN and CDR2 FVKESK. The CDR3: CASSRQGVSYEQYF. In DNA form, the CDR3 reads TGTGCCAGCAGCCGACAGGGGGTCTCCTACGAGCAGTACTTC.

In this sample, this clone turned up a few times. V gene TRBV7-2 combines with J gene TRBJ2-3, with 10 nucleotides matching TRBD2. Looked up from germline, CDR1 is SGHTA and CDR2 is FQGNSA. This CDR3 comprises 15 residues. V lost 4 bases, J lost 3 bases, and 4 bases stayed unmatched. Here the CDR3 reads CASSWLAGETDTQYF. The CDR3 nucleotides are TGTGCCAGCAGCTGGCTAGCGGGAGAAACAGATACGCAGTATTTT.

V and J are TRBV5-1 and TRBJ1-3; a weak D match, TRBD1 (5 bases). The CDR3 is made up of 15 amino acids. V lost 8 bases and J lost 0, with 15 bases in between. Germline CDR1 and CDR2: SGHRS and YFSETQ. CDR3 region: CARTQGEYSGNTIYF. The CDR3, as DNA: TGCGCCAGAACCCAAGGGGAATACTCTGGAAACACCATATATTTT.

The rearrangement links TRBV9 to TRBJ2-7, with 8 bases that match TRBD1. Germline V CDR1 and CDR2: SGDLS, YYNGEE. The V and J ends lost 4 bases and 2 bases, in that order; junction bases with no gene match: 8. This CDR3 is 15 amino acids long. CDR3 residues: CASSPRQGNPYEQYF. CDR3 sequence (DNA): TGTGCCAGCAGCCCCCGACAGGGGAACCCCTACGAGCAGTACTTC.

This clone has only a few counts. CDR3 DNA: TGCAGCGTTGGGTCAGGGCCCTATCAGCCCCAGCATTTT. This sequence encodes CSVGSGPYQPQHF. The gene calls are TRBV29-1 and TRBJ1-5; tentative D call: TRBD1 (5 bases). Trimming took 4 bases from V and 5 from J, leaving 12 bases between them. Germline CDR1 and CDR2: SQVTM and ANQGSEA. The CDR3 length is 13 residues.

The rearrangement links TRBV30 to TRBJ1-5; TRBD1 might be the D (5 bases). The germline CDR1 and CDR2 sequences are GTSNPN and SVGIG (reference sequence). CDR3 size: 13 residues. With 5 bases removed from V and 0 bases from J, the gap between germline ends came to 8 bases. CDR3 sequence: CAWDSNSNQPQHF. DNA of the CDR3: TGTGCCTGGGACAGCAATAGCAATCAGCCCCAGCATTTT.

This rearrangement joins TRBV29-1 to TRBJ2-3; TRBD2 matches at 11 bases. V trimming: 4 bases; J trimming: 6 bases; junction bases outside the gene matches: 12. The length of the CDR3 is 16 residues. Germline assignment: CDR1 SQVTM and CDR2 ANQGSEA. The CDR3 here is CSVAPPSGGSRDTQYF. Here the CDR3 DNA reads TGCAGCGTTGCTCCCCCTAGCGGGGGGTCGCGGGATACGCAGTATTTT.

The V gene is TRBV5-1, the J gene TRBJ2-5; 7 nucleotides line up with TRBD2. V was pared by 2 bases and J by 4 bases, with 8 bases of the junction left unmatched. The CDR3 is made up of 15 amino acids. Germline values: CDR1 SGHRS, CDR2 YFSETQ. CDR3 in amino acids: CASSFPTTSVETQYF. The CDR3 DNA reads TGCGCCAGCAGCTTTCCTACTACTAGCGTAGAGACCCAGTACTTC. The full variable domain, its missing parts supplied by reference TRBV5-1 and TRBJ2-5, is KAGVTQTPRYLIKTRGQQVTLSCSPISGHRSVSWYQQTPGQGLQFLFEYFSETQRNKGNFPGRFSGRQFSNSRSEMNVSTLELGDSALYLCASSFPTTSVETQYFGPGTRLLVL.

The chain couples TRBV18 to TRBJ2-5, with D possibly matching TRBD1 (6 bases). CDR1 and CDR2 (germline): KGHSH, LQKENI. V was cut by 4 bases and J by 2 bases, with 8 bases left in between. There are 13 residues in the CDR3. In DNA, the CDR3 is TGTGCCAGCTCACGGGGACAACAAGAGACCCAGTACTTC. It encodes CASSRGQQETQYF.

J is TRBJ1-2 and V is TRBV7-2, with unresolved D. V lost 4 bases and J lost 4, with 13 bases in between. In germline, CDR1 is SGHTA, CDR2 FQGNSA. The CDR3 totals 14 residues. The CDR3 coding sequence is TGTGCCAGCAGCTACGCGGGAGAGGCCTATGGCTACACCTTC. Its translation is CASSYAGEAYGYTF.

This clone turned up a few times. J is TRBJ2-3 and V is TRBV18; D is perhaps TRBD2 (5 bases). The length of the CDR3 is 15 residues. V gave up 1 base and J gave up 6 bases, with 14 bases separating them. Germline lookup yields CDR1 KGHSH and CDR2 LQKENI. This CDR3 reads CASSPQPPRADTQYF. CDR3 sequence (DNA): TGTGCCAGCTCACCACAACCACCGCGGGCCGATACGCAGTATTTT.

V usage is TRBV9 and J usage is TRBJ2-6; D gene uncertain. The CDR3 runs 15 residues. The ends were cut back, 0 bases at V and 0 bases at J, with 4 bases in the middle. CDR1 SGDLS and CDR2 YYNGEE come from the germline V gene. CDR3 sequence: CASSVGYSGANVLTF. The DNA of the CDR3 is TGTGCCAGCAGCGTAGGGTACTCTGGGGCCAACGTCCTGACTTTC. Based on the CDR3 plus reference TRBV9 and TRBJ2-6, the full variable domain is DSGVTQTPKHLITATGQRVTLRCSPRSGDLSVYWYQQSLDQGLQFLIQYYNGEERAKGNILERFSAQQFPDLHSELNLSSLELGDSALYFCASSVGYSGANVLTFGAGSRLTVL.

The chain carries TRBV19 and TRBJ2-1, with 7 bases aligning to TRBD1. J lost 10 bases, V lost 7 bases, and 10 bases had no gene match. The CDR3 runs 13 residues. Per germline, CDR1 LNHDA and CDR2 SQIVND (reference sequence). The CDR3 region has the DNA TGTGCCAGTACCTCAACAGGGGAAGGGGAGCAGTTCTTC. Translating it yields CASTSTGEGEQFF. Using reference TRBV19 and TRBJ2-1 for the parts outside the CDR3, the full variable domain is DGGITQSPKYLFRKEGQNVTLSCEQNLNHDAMYWYRQDPGQGLRLIYYSQIVNDFQKGDIAEGYSVSREKKESFPLTVTSAQKNPTAFYLCASTSTGEGEQFFGPGTRLTVL.

This clone has just a few counts. This chain connects TRBV5-7 to TRBJ2-3; TRBD2 aligns across 10 bases. TRBV5-7 belongs to the ORF category, with a function that is uncertain. Losses at the gene ends were 3 bases for V and 3 bases for J; bases not matched to a gene: 4. This CDR3 region has 15 residues. The CDR3 DNA sequence: TGTGCCAGCAGCTCTGCTAGCGGGAGTACAGATACGCAGTATTTT. Translation: CASSSASGSTDTQYF.

The CDR3 DNA reads TGTGCCAGCAGTTACTCCCACGGGACTGAAGCTTTCTTT. Amino acids: CASSYSHGTEAFF. The chain has TRBV6-5 and TRBJ1-1; unclear D gene. CDR3 length: 13 amino acids. V was clipped by 0 bases and J by 5 bases, with 7 bases between them. CDR1 is MNHEY and CDR2 is SVGAGI in the germline V gene.

This clone was detected a few times. J is TRBJ2-1 and V is TRBV4-1; 7 bases fit TRBD2. The germline V gene has CDR1 MGHRA and CDR2 YSYEKL. With 4 bases clipped from V and 5 bases from J, the junction kept 8 bases outside the gene matches. CDR3 length: 15 amino acids. Here the CDR3 reads CASSPAQRGHNEQFF. The CDR3 DNA reads TGCGCCAGCAGCCCAGCACAGCGGGGCCACAATGAGCAGTTCTTC.

The V call is TRBV30, the J call TRBJ2-7, with D tentatively TRBD1 (5 bases). Looked up from germline, CDR1 is GTSNPN and CDR2 is SVGIG (reference sequence). Trimming left V 5 bases short and J 3 bases short, with 8 bases between. The CDR3 runs to 11 residues. The CDR3 coding sequence is TGTGCCTGGGACAGAAACTACGAGCAGTACTTC. Translated: CAWDRNYEQYF.

The V and J genes are TRBV4-1 and TRBJ2-1; D is unclear. With 4 bases removed from V and 2 bases from J, the gap between germline ends came to 12 bases. Looked up from germline, CDR1 is MGHRA and CDR2 is YSYEKL. The CDR3 totals 15 residues. The CDR3 bases are TGCGCCAGCAGCCCGGACCCTCCGGCCTACAATGAGCAGTTCTTC. Translation: CASSPDPPAYNEQFF.

The rearrangement joins TRBV2 to TRBJ2-5, with 9 bases fitting TRBD1. J gave up 2 bases and V 5 bases, and 6 bases lay outside the gene matches. CDR3 length equals 15 residues. In germline, CDR1 is SNHLY, CDR2 FYNNEI. CDR3 bases: TGTGCCAGCAGTTTACAGGGGGCGCGGCAAGAGACCCAGTACTTC. Translated, it gives CASSLQGARQETQYF.

This clone was found a few times. The CDR3 loop reads CASTTPGGNSPLHF. The CDR3 DNA reads as TGTGCCAGTACTACTCCCGGGGGCAATTCACCCCTCCACTTT. J is TRBJ1-6 and V is TRBV25-1; tentative D call: TRBD1 (6 bases). CDR1 and CDR2 (germline): MGHDK, SYGVNS. V lost 9 bases, J lost 7 bases, and 16 bases lay in between. The CDR3 is 14 amino acids.

The rearrangement links TRBV27 to TRBJ1-2, with TRBD1 as a possible D gene (6 bases). The CDR3 extends over 13 amino acids. Germline CDR1 is MNHEY and CDR2 is SMNVEV (reference sequence). V lost 3 bases and J 3 bases, leaving 8 bases between the germline ends. CDR3 in DNA: TGTGCCAGCAGTTTGGGACATCACTATGGCTACACCTTC. It is translated as CASSLGHHYGYTF.